These 10 T cell receptor beta chains originate from one sample sequenced in a study of breast tumors, draining lymph nodes, adjacent tissues. The lymph nodes were axillary draining lymph nodes from breast cancer patients. Via MiXCR, TCRdb re-called the multiplex PCR reads, giving one row per CDR3 protein. Of roughly 80,000 distinct CDR3 sequences in the sample, roughly 19% were seen once. Sequencing was carried out using axillary lymph node tissue. These receptor sequences come from a female donor with breast cancer. Some clones in this sample may be carry-over from other donors' samples.

Note on this clonotype: A read error may be the cause here, since a much bigger clone is one base away. The chain uses TRBV7-9 and TRBJ2-5; 9 bases line up with TRBD1. This CDR3 has 14 amino acids. Germline assignment: CDR1 SEHNR and CDR2 FQNEAQ (reference sequence). The CDR3 DNA follows: TGTGCCGGCAGCCGGGACAGGGCGCTAGAGACCCAGTACTTC. Protein product: CAGSRDRALETQYF.

A word on this clonotype: Being one base from a much bigger clone, this may be a read error. The chain has TRBV6-5 and TRBJ1-3; D is ambiguous. In germline, CDR1 is MNHEY, CDR2 SVGAGI. The CDR3 sequence is 15 residues long. CDR3 loop: CASRSRLLSGTTIYF. The CDR3 region has the DNA TGTGCCAGCAGAAGCAGGTTACTTTCTGGAACCACCATATATTTT.

This rearrangement joins TRBV27 to TRBJ2-1, with no clear D. V lost 3 bases, J lost 6 bases, and 6 bases lay in between. The CDR3 totals 12 residues. Germline V CDR1 and CDR2: MNHEY, SMNVEV (reference sequence). The CDR3 reads CASSLDSNEQFF. DNA of the CDR3: TGTGCCAGCAGTTTGGATTCCAATGAGCAGTTCTTC.

This clonotype was counted only a few times. The rearrangement uses TRBV7-6 and TRBJ2-2; 8 bases line up with TRBD2. The germline V gene has CDR1 SGHVS and CDR2 FNYEAQ. The length of the CDR3 is 15 residues. The junction had 6 bases not matched to a gene; V was cut back by 4 bases and J by 5 bases. DNA for the CDR3: TGTGCCAGCAGCTCCCGGGGGGGTTTAACCGGGGAGCTGTTTTTT. It yields the protein CASSSRGGLTGELFF.

This clonotype was counted many times. The rearrangement links TRBV24-1 to TRBJ1-2; no reliable D call. This CDR3 has 12 residues. V was clipped by 4 bases and J by 2 bases, with 4 bases between them. Germline V gene lookup returns CDR1 KGHDR and CDR2 SFDVKD. The CDR3 reads CATSEDNYGYTF. In DNA, the CDR3 is TGTGCCACCAGTGAGGACAACTATGGCTACACCTTC.

This clonotype has a count of ten or more. CDR3 sequence: CSARDPGSRGNTGELFF. CDR3 DNA: TGCAGTGCTAGAGACCCAGGGTCAAGGGGGAACACCGGGGAGCTGTTTTTT. The rearrangement joins TRBV20-1 to TRBJ2-2; D possibly corresponds to TRBD1 (5 bases). The germline V and J ends were trimmed by 0 bases and 1 base, with 15 bases remaining between them. Germline CDR1 DFQATT, CDR2 SNEGSKA (reference sequence). This CDR3 comprises 17 residues.

This clonotype occurred a few times. A much larger clone lies one base from this, so it may be a read error. This chain links TRBV24-1 with TRBJ2-3, with TRBD2 as a possible D gene (6 bases). There are 16 residues in the CDR3. Per germline, CDR1 KGHDR and CDR2 SFDVKD. V lost 1 base, J lost 4 bases, and 14 bases lay in between. CDR3 DNA sequence: TGTGCCACCAGTGATTTTGCTAACGGGAGTTCAGATACGCAGTATTTT. Protein: CATSDFANGSSDTQYF.

This clonotype was detected only a few times. The chain links TRBV6-2 or TRBV6-3 to TRBJ2-5; tentatively, D is TRBD2 (5 bases). Germline V gene sequence: CDR1 MNHEY, CDR2 SVGEGT. Trimming pared 5 bases from V and 4 bases from J, leaving 14 bases between. The CDR3 extends over 14 amino acids. CDR3: CASSDRTGVETQYF. In nucleotides, the CDR3 is TGTGCCAGCAGTGATCGGACTGGCGTAGAGACCCAGTACTTC.

As for this clonotype: An end of the junction does not agree with germline; a read error may underlie this. This chain uses TRBV28 with TRBJ2-5; TRBD1 or TRBD2 may be the D gene (6 bases each). CDR1 is MDHEN and CDR2 is SYDVKM in the germline V gene. This CDR3 contains 18 residues. The CDR3 sequence: CTSSWPDGGRRNQETQYF. CDR3 in DNA: TGTACCAGCAGTTGGCCCGATGGGGGGCGGAGGAACCAAGAGACCCAGTACTTC.

The chain has TRBV3-1 and TRBJ2-2, with TRBD2 matching over 11 bases. The germline gives CDR1 LGHDT, CDR2 YNNKEL (reference sequence). This CDR3 comprises 16 residues. J was trimmed by 6 bases and V by 6 bases; bases with no gene match: 9. The CDR3 protein is CASSPRASGRSGELFF. The CDR3 nucleotides read TGTGCCAGCAGTCCCAGAGCTAGCGGGAGGTCCGGGGAGCTGTTTTTT. Variable domain in full (rest from reference TRBV3-1 and TRBJ2-2): DTAVSQTPKYLVTQMGNDKSIKCEQNLGHDTMYWYKQDSKKFLKIMFSYNNKELIINETVPNRFSPKSPDKAHLNLHINSLELGDSAVYFCASSPRASGRSGELFFGEGSRLTVL.